This section outlines one T cell receptor (beta chain) sequence together with its context. Antigen specificity is unknown. The CDR3 extends over 13 amino acids. Trimming shortened V by 6 bases and J by 5 bases, and 12 bases separated the two germline ends. CDR1 MNHGY and CDR2 SAAAGT come from the germline V gene. These data are taken from a study of T cell repertoires in cytomegalovirus infection. Study context: It can be stated that public TCR beta signatures indicated CMV infection as well as a matching HLA type. Study outcomes and limitations: HLA-C-restricted CMV clonotypes gave the most frequent clonotype in two of eight donors.

MiXCR, run by TCRdb on the reads, gives a single entry per CDR3 protein. The sample lists tens of thousands of distinct CDR3 sequences, 20% to 25% occurring once. This chain connects TRBV6-8 to TRBJ2-3, with unresolved D. Sequencing used PBMCs, sequenced either directly or after in vitro stimulation (not recorded which). The source of this sequence is a human donor in good health (CMV status not recorded). Some clones in this sample may be carry-over from other donors' samples. The CDR3 here is CASRPLALDTQYF. The CDR3 DNA reads TGTGCCAGCAGACCCCTCGCCCTAGATACGCAGTATTTT.